This TCR beta chain is from a study of regulatory T cells in long-lasting Graves disease. General study points: Limited samples may have lowered accuracy.

TCR beta libraries were built with iRepertoire HTBI primers and Arm-PCR of CDR3 regions. TCRdb called the multiplex PCR reads again in MiXCR, with one record for every CDR3 protein. The table has about 220,000 distinct CDR3 sequences, less than 20% seen once. Unmatched junction bases numbered 7, after V lost 6 bases and J lost 2 bases. The CDR3 is made up of 15 amino acids. This clonotype was counted ten times or more. Its antigen is currently unknown. Indicated time point: newly diagnosed GD, antithyroid drugs for less than 3 months. From RNA extracted from PBMCs, the TCR library was made. This same sample was also part of a study on T cells in Graves' hyperthyroidism and ophthalmopathy. That source notes: Initially, a first-round RT-PCR of the TCR CDR3 employed the HTBI primer set.

The sequence came from a woman under 40 with Graves disease. The starting material was peripheral blood mononuclear cells (PBMCs), obtained at new diagnosis, from a patient treated with antithyroid drugs. The V gene is TRBV12-3 or TRBV12-4, the J gene TRBJ2-3, with 8 bases matching TRBD1. The CDR3 DNA sequence: TGTGCCAGCAGCGGGACAGGTCTACACACAGATACGCAGTATTTT. Its protein product is CASSGTGLHTDTQYF.